Below, one TCR beta chain is given with its context. Its target antigen remains unknown. It has no much larger one-base neighbor in the sample; base qualities were not kept. From the germline V gene, CDR1 is SGHVS and CDR2 is FQNEAQ. Trimming removed 1 base from V and 4 bases from J, leaving 13 bases between the germline ends. The cysteine opens and the phenylalanine closes a CDR3 of 15 amino acids. CDR3 DNA only is kept here, 45 bases in frame from base 1. The label giving this sample's time point can be read as: sample taken at primary tumor resection. Donors were some 67 patients with early-stage, untreated non-small cell lung cancer from the lung TRACERx cohort. Whole RNA extracted from tumor and nontumor lung tissue, or from cryopreserved PBMC samples, was used for TCR sequencing without cell sorting. A patient was chosen for TCR sequencing only when enough RNA was available from at least two tumor regions. Before being selected, tumor and adjacent nontumor lung specimens were reviewed by a lung pathologist.

The sample is drawn from a study of spatial heterogeneity in lung cancer (dated by TCRdb to the late 2010s). Some background on the complete study: More beta-chain than alpha-chain transcripts were consistently detected, likely reflecting higher beta-chain transcript abundance. TCR repertoire features were related to nonsynonymous mutation counts determined by whole-exome sequencing of tumor tissue. TCR alpha and beta repertoires were quantitatively compared across multiple tumor regions, matched nontumor lung and blood in non-small cell lung cancer. In the raw uncorrected reads, each unique combination of TCR and UMI appeared more than ten times on average. Both alpha and beta chains were TCR-sequenced in 210 or so tumor regions, about 64 matched nontumor lung samples and 56 PBMC samples obtained at surgery. In tumor regions, TCR transcript counts showed a strong correlation with a T cell transcriptional module score derived from matched bulk RNA-seq.

Library preparation employed 5' RACE. These reads were obtained on a NextSeq 500. In the TCR library protocol, a unique molecular identifier was attached to each TCR cDNA molecule so that PCR and sequencing errors could be corrected. Regarding the original processing steps: Decombinator tools were used for TCR identification, UMI-based error correction and CDR3 extraction. TCRs above a frequency of 2 per 1,000, corresponding to the top 1% of the tumor frequency distribution, were defined as expanded. Expanded tumor TCRs statistically deemed absent (corrected P<0.05) from at least one tumor region were classed as regional, and all other expanded tumor TCRs were classed as ubiquitous. Rényi diversity was computed with the R vegan package after subsampling each repertoire 100 times to 5,000 TCRs. To build CDR3 similarity networks, amino acid triplet string-kernel similarity was used, and CDR3s were connected when their pairwise similarity was above 0.82. In TCRdb, the public reads were trimmed at Q25 with fastp and aligned with MiXCR, with productive beta chains retained. Entries that share a CDR3 protein sequence are merged under the most common genes and DNA. TCRdb, not the original authors, processed these V and J calls. In this sample the table shows over 8,500 distinct CDR3 sequences, 13% to 15% of which occur a single time. 14% of the sample comes from the top ten.

General findings and caveats noted by the study authors: Estimated TCR-seq coverage of tumor T cells was only around 7.1% for alpha chains and approximately 14% for beta chains. Confirming at a functional level the hypothesis that regional TCRs recognize regional mutations was considered to require additional single-cell paired TCR alpha and beta sequencing. The tumor nonsynonymous mutation count correlated with the number of expanded alpha and beta TCRs within the tumor. Counts of ubiquitous and regional expanded TCRs were found to correlate with counts of ubiquitous and regional nonsynonymous mutations, respectively.

This TCR was recovered from a male donor with early-stage non-small cell lung cancer. Sequences were derived from lung tumor tissue, sampled at surgery. This sequence uses TRBV7-8 and TRBJ1-2; the D gene lacks a confident call. The nucleotide sequence is given as TGTGCCAGCAGCTTAGTCGCGGAGGGAACCTATGGCTACACCTTC. It translates as CASSLVAEGTYGYTF.